This T cell receptor beta chain was documented in a study of T cell repertoires in cytomegalovirus infection. Study as a whole: Use of recently identified HLA-C-restricted and well-studied HLA-B-restricted CMV epitopes was part of the study. Signatures in public TCR beta sequences pointed to both CMV infection and matching HLA type. Whole-study findings and limits: Of the TCR beta families, the public ones yielded a cumulative frequency that identified carriers of CMV plus the relevant HLA. HLA-C-restricted CMV clonotypes gave the most frequent clonotype in two of eight donors.

CDR1 SEHNR and CDR2 FQNEAQ come from the germline V gene (reference sequence). Trimming pared 2 bases from V and 3 bases from J, leaving 16 bases between. CDR3 size: 16 residues. TCRdb itself ran the reads through MiXCR, one entry per CDR3 protein. The profile shows about 830,000 distinct CDR3 sequences, approximately 29% of them singletons. The count of this clonotype is one. Its antigen is not identified. Sequenced material: cultured CD8+ T cells from PBMCs, taken from culture after CMV antigen stimulation. The TCR was taken from a human donor in good health (CMV status not recorded). Some clones in this sample may be carry-over from other donors' samples. The J gene is TRBJ1-1, the V gene TRBV7-9; D unresolved. DNA for the CDR3: TGTGCCAGCAGCTTACGCTCTAAGGGAGGCTACACTGAAGCTTTCTTT. Translating gives CASSLRSKGGYTEAFF.